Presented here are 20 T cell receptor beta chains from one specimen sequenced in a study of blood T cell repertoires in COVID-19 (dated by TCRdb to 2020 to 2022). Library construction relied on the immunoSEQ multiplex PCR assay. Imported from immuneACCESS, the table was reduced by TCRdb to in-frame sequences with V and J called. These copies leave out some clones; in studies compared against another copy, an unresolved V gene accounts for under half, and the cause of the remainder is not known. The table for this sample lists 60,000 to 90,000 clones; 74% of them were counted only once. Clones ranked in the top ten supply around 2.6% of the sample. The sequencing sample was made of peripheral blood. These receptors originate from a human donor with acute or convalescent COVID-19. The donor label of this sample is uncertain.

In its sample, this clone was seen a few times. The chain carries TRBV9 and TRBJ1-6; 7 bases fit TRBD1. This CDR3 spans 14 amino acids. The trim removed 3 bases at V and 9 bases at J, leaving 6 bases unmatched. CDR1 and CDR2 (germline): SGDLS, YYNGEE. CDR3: CASSAGTDTSPLHF. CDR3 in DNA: TGTGCCAGCAGCGCCGGGACAGATACTTCACCCCTCCACTTT.

CDR3: CASSPHAGAMTDTQYF. The DNA of the CDR3 is TGTGCCAGCAGCCCGCATGCGGGAGCCATGACAGATACGCAGTATTTT. V is TRBV6-2 or TRBV6-3 and J is TRBJ2-3; 7 bases agree with TRBD2. J lost 3 bases, V lost 6 bases, and 12 bases had no gene match. CDR1 and CDR2 (germline): MNHEY, SVGEGT. This CDR3 is 16 amino acids long.

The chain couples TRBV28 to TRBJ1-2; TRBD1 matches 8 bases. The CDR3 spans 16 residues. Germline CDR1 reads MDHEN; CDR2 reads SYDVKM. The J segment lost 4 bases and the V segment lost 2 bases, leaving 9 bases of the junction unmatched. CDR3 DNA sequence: TGTGCCAGCAGTTTAGGAGGGACAGGTCCAATCTATGGCTACACCTTC. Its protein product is CASSLGGTGPIYGYTF.

CDR3 sequence: CSFRLSQVGTEAFF. The CDR3 DNA reads as TGCAGCTTTAGGCTCTCACAGGTAGGGACTGAAGCTTTCTTT. The rearrangement uses TRBV29-1 and TRBJ1-1; a possible D gene is TRBD1 (5 bases). V was clipped by 8 bases and J by 5 bases, with 21 bases between them. The CDR3 is made up of 14 amino acids. The germline V gene has CDR1 SQVTM and CDR2 ANQGSEA.

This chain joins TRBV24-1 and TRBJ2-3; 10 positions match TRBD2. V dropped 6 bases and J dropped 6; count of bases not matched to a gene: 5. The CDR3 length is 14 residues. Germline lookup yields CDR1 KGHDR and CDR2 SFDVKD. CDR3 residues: CATSSAGGVDTQYF. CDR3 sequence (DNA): TGTGCCACCAGTTCAGCGGGGGGGGTGGATACGCAGTATTTT.

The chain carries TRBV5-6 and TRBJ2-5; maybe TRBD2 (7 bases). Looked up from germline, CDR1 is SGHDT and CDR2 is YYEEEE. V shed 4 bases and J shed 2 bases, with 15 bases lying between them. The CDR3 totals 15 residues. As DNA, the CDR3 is TGTGCCAGCAGCAGCGGGGACACTCATCAAGAGACCCAGTACTTC. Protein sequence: CASSSGDTHQETQYF.

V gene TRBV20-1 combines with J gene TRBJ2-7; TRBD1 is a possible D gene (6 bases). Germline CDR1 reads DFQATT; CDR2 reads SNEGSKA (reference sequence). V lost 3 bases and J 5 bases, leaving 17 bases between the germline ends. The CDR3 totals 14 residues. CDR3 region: CSASPGARGNEQYF. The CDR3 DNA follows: TGCAGTGCTAGTCCCGGGGCCAGGGGCAACGAGCAGTACTTC.

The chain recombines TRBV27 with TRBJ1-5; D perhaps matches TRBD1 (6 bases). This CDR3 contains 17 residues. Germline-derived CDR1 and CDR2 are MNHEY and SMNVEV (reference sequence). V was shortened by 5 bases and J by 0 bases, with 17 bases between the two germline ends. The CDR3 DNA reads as TGTGCCAGCAGTACTTACAGGGATCGGCTTAGCAATCAGCCCCAGCATTTT. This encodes CASSTYRDRLSNQPQHF.

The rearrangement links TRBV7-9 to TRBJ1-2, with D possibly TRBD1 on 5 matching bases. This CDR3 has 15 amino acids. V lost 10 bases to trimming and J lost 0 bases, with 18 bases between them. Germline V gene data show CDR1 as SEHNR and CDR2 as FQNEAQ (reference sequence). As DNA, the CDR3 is TGTGCCACCAAACGTCTTGGGACTTCTAACTATGGCTACACCTTC. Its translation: CATKRLGTSNYGYTF.

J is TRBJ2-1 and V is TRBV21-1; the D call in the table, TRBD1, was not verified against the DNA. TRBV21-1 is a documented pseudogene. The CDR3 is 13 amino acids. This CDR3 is CASSKARYNEQFF. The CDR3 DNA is TGTGCCAGCAGCAAAGCCAGATACAATGAGCAGTTCTTC.

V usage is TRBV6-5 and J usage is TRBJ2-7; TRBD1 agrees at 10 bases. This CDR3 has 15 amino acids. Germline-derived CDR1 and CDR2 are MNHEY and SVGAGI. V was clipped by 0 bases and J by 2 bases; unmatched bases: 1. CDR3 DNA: TGTGCCAGCAGTTACTCGGGACAGGGGACCTACGAGCAGTACGTC. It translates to CASSYSGQGTYEQYV.

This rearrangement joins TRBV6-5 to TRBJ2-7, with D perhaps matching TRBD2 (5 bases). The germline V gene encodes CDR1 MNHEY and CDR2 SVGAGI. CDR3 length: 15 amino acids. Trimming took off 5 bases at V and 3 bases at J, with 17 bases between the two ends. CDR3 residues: CASSPRASWDYEQYF. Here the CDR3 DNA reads TGTGCCAGCAGTCCGAGGGCCTCCTGGGACTACGAGCAGTACTTC.

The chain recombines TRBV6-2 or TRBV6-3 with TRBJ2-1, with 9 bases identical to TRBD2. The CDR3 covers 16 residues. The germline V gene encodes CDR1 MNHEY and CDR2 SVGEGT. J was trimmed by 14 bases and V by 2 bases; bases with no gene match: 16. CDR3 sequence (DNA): TGTGCCAGCAGTTACGTAGGGCTAGCGGGGTTGGGGGGAGAGTTCTTC. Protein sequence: CASSYVGLAGLGGEFF.

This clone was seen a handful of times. CDR3 sequence: CASSEGAGLGMAQHF. CDR3 DNA sequence: TGTGCCAGCAGTGAGGGGGCGGGCCTCGGAATGGCCCAGCATTTT. The chain has TRBV2 and TRBJ1-5; tentatively, D is TRBD1 (6 bases). The germline gives CDR1 SNHLY, CDR2 FYNNEI. V shed 3 bases and J shed 11 bases, with 20 bases lying between them. The CDR3 extends over 15 amino acids.

For the CDR3, the DNA is TGTGCCAGCAGTTACTCGGCCAGGGCCTATGGCTACACCTTC. As protein: CASSYSARAYGYTF. The chain has TRBV6-5 and TRBJ1-2, with D possibly being TRBD1 (5 bases). Trimming took off 0 bases at V and 4 bases at J, with 9 bases between the two ends. The V gene's germline CDR1 is MNHEY and CDR2 SVGAGI. The CDR3 runs 14 residues.

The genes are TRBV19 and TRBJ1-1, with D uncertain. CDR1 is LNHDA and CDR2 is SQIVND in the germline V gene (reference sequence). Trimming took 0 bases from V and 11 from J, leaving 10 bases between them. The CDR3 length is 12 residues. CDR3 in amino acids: CASSIDSGYAFF. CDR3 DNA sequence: TGTGCCAGTAGTATAGATTCGGGGTACGCTTTCTTT. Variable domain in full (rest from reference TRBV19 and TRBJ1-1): DGGITQSPKYLFRKEGQNVTLSCEQNLNHDAMYWYRQDPGQGLRLIYYSQIVNDFQKGDIAEGYSVSREKKESFPLTVTSAQKNPTAFYLCASSIDSGYAFFGQGTRLTVV.

The CDR3 loop reads CAISEKGLAGDYNEQFF. The CDR3 nucleotides are TGTGCCATCAGTGAGAAGGGACTAGCGGGGGACTACAATGAGCAGTTCTTC. The chain has TRBV10-3 and TRBJ2-1; TRBD2 agrees at 14 bases. There are 17 residues in the CDR3. Germline loops: CDR1 ENHRY, CDR2 SYGVKD. V lost 2 bases and J lost 3; bases outside the gene matches: 3.

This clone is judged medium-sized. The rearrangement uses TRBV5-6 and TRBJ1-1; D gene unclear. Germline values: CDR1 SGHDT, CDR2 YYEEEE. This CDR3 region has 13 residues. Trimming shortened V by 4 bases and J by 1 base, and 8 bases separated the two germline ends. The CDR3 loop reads CASSLQRNTEAFF. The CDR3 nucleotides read TGTGCCAGCAGCCTACAGAGGAACACTGAAGCTTTCTTT.

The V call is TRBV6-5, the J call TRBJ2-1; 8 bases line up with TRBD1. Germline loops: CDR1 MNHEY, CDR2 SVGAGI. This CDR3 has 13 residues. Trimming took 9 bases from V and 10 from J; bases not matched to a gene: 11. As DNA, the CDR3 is TGTGCCAGATGGACCAGGGGGCACGGGGAGCAGTTCTTC. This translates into CARWTRGHGEQFF.

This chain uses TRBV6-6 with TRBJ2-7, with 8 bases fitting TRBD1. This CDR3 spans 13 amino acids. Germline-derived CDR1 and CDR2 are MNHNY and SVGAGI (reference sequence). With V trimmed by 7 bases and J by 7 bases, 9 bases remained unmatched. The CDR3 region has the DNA TGTGCCAGCATGGACAGGGCCCTGGGAGAGCAGTACTTC. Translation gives CASMDRALGEQYF.